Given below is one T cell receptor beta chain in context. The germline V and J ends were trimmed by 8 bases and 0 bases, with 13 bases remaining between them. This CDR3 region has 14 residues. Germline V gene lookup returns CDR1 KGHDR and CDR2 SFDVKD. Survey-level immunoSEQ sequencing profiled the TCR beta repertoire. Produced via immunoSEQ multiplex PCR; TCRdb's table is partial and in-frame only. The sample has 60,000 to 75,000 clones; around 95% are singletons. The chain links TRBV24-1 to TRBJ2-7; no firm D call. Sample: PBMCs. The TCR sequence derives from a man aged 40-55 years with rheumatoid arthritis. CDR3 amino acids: CATTRQSSSYEQYF. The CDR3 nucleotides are TGTGCCACCACGCGGCAGTCTAGCTCCTACGAGCAGTACTTC.